This entry lists 20 T cell receptor beta chains sequenced from one sample in a study of CDR3 diversity in severe acne. Each CDR3 protein gets one entry after TCRdb re-called the PCR reads with MiXCR. Of roughly 93,000 distinct CDR3 sequences detected, 45% to 50% appear once; the ten largest clones hold around a tenth. What was sequenced was blood. Receptor source: a male donor with severe acne vulgaris.

The chain uses TRBV20-1 and TRBJ2-7, with a weak D call TRBD1 (5 bases). The CDR3 is made up of 13 amino acids. Germline lookup yields CDR1 DFQATT and CDR2 SNEGSKA (reference sequence). Trimming stripped 5 bases from V and 0 bases from J, with 11 bases between. CDR3 protein: CSAPPTGSYEQYF. Written as DNA, the CDR3 is TGCAGTGCTCCTCCAACAGGCTCCTACGAGCAGTACTTC.

The table lists this clonotype with a few counts. This chain joins TRBV6-2 or TRBV6-3 and TRBJ1-6; perhaps TRBD1 as D (5 bases). Per the germline V gene, CDR1 is MNHEY and CDR2 is SVGEGT. The CDR3 length is 14 residues. V was cut by 0 bases and J by 14 bases, with 14 bases left in between. The CDR3 DNA is TGTGCCAGCAGTTACTCGTCCGGACACCCAACCCTCCACTTT. It is translated as CASSYSSGHPTLHF.

This clonotype was counted many times. The V gene is TRBV20-1, the J gene TRBJ2-1; D is undetermined. Germline lookup yields CDR1 DFQATT and CDR2 SNEGSKA (reference sequence). The CDR3 runs 12 residues. V was clipped by 6 bases and J by 7 bases, with 13 bases between them. In DNA form, the CDR3 reads TGCAGTGCGCATACTTGGTGGAATGAGCAGTTCTTC. Translation: CSAHTWWNEQFF.

Comment on this clonotype: A read error may be the cause here, since a much bigger clone is one base away. This chain joins TRBV29-1 and TRBJ2-2; TRBD1 might be the D (6 bases). V was trimmed by 6 bases and J by 6 bases, leaving 11 bases between them. The germline V gene has CDR1 SQVTM and CDR2 ANQGSEA. This CDR3 spans 12 amino acids. The CDR3, as DNA: TGCAGCGTGAGGACAGCCGCCGGGGAGCTGTTTTTT. This gives the protein CSVRTAAGELFF.

This chain connects TRBV15 to TRBJ1-1; a weak D match, TRBD1 (5 bases). The germline V gene encodes CDR1 LNHNV and CDR2 YYDKDF (reference sequence). The CDR3 spans 14 residues. V gave up 2 bases and J gave up 7 bases, with 14 bases separating them. The CDR3 here is CATSRQTGSLEAFF. The CDR3 nucleotides read TGTGCCACCAGCAGACAAACAGGAAGTCTTGAAGCTTTCTTT.

This clonotype was seen many times. The rearrangement uses TRBV29-1 and TRBJ1-2; 7 bases map to TRBD1. The ends lost 6 bases at V and 3 bases at J; junction bases unmatched: 7. This CDR3 region has 13 residues. The V gene's germline CDR1 is SQVTM and CDR2 ANQGSEA. The CDR3 sequence is CSVDRVGDYGYTF. In DNA, the CDR3 is TGCAGCGTCGACAGGGTGGGAGACTATGGCTACACCTTC. Based on the CDR3 plus reference TRBV29-1 and TRBJ1-2, the full variable domain is SAVISQKPSRDICQRGTSLTIQCQVDSQVTMMFWYRQQPGQSLTLIATANQGSEATYESGFVIDKFPISRPNLTFSTLTVSNMSPEDSSIYLCSVDRVGDYGYTFGSGTRLTVV.

The gene calls are TRBV6-5 and TRBJ1-3; 7 nucleotides agree with TRBD1. This CDR3 has 16 residues. V lost 6 bases to trimming and J lost 8 bases; unmatched junction nucleotides: 16. Germline values: CDR1 MNHEY, CDR2 SVGAGI. For the CDR3, the DNA is TGTGCCAGCAGGGAGACAGGGAGTGGCGGTGGCTACACCATATATTTT. Translated: CASRETGSGGGYTIYF.

The chain carries TRBV25-1 and TRBJ1-1; D is unresolved. Germline CDR1 reads MGHDK; CDR2 reads SYGVNS. Trimming removed 3 bases from V and 1 base from J, with 9 bases in between. The CDR3 has 14 amino acids. The CDR3 sequence: CASSDWAGNTEAFF. CDR3 DNA sequence: TGTGCCAGCAGTGATTGGGCAGGGAACACTGAAGCTTTCTTT. Full variable domain (rest looked up from reference TRBV25-1 and TRBJ1-1): EADIYQTPRYLVIGTGKKITLECSQTMGHDKMYWYQQDPGMELHLIHYSYGVNSTEKGDLSSESTVSRIRTEHFPLTLESARPSHTSQYLCASSDWAGNTEAFFGQGTRLTVV.

This clonotype has a count of ten or more. This sequence joins TRBV20-1 and TRBJ1-5, with 11 bases fitting TRBD1. The junction had 6 bases not matched to a gene; V was cut back by 2 bases and J by 6 bases. CDR1 DFQATT and CDR2 SNEGSKA come from the germline V gene (reference sequence). The length of the CDR3 is 15 residues. The DNA for the CDR3 is TGCAGTGCTAGAAAGGACGGGACAGGGGGTCAGCCCCAGCATTTT. Its protein is CSARKDGTGGQPQHF.

This chain connects TRBV10-3 to TRBJ2-7; maybe TRBD1 (6 bases). Germline-derived CDR1 and CDR2 are ENHRY and SYGVKD. The CDR3 totals 11 residues. V was shortened by 6 bases and J by 5 bases, with 8 bases between the two germline ends. In DNA, the CDR3 is TGTGCCATCAGCGGGGACAACGAGCAGTACTTC. Protein sequence: CAISGDNEQYF.

This chain connects TRBV10-3 to TRBJ2-5; D perhaps matches TRBD1 (5 bases). The CDR3 runs to 14 residues. Looked up from germline, CDR1 is ENHRY and CDR2 is SYGVKD. The CDR3 region is CTTTTEGVQETQYF. The DNA of the CDR3 is TGTACCACCACGACCGAAGGGGTCCAAGAGACCCAGTACTTC.

This clonotype came up a few times. The rearrangement uses TRBV2 and TRBJ1-2; D not resolved. The ends were cut back, 3 bases at V and 4 bases at J, with 15 bases in the middle. Germline loops: CDR1 SNHLY, CDR2 FYNNEI. The CDR3 is 15 residues long. As DNA, the CDR3 is TGTGCCAGCAGTGATTTGGATACAGCGGGCTATGGCTACACCTTC. It specifies CASSDLDTAGYGYTF.

The rearrangement joins TRBV10-2 to TRBJ1-6; D unresolved. CDR3 size: 16 residues. From germline, CDR1 is WSHSY and CDR2 SAAADI. V lost 0 bases and J 3 bases, leaving 9 bases between the germline ends. The CDR3 region has the DNA TGCGCCAGCAGTGAGTCTACAGAATACTATAATTCACCCCTCCACTTT. Amino acid sequence: CASSESTEYYNSPLHF.

This clonotype rates as medium-sized. V and J are TRBV7-3 and TRBJ2-2, with a possible D match to TRBD1 (5 bases). Germline CDR1 and CDR2: SGHTA and FQGTGA. Trimming stripped 5 bases from V and 7 bases from J, with 14 bases between. The CDR3 covers 14 residues. This CDR3 reads CASSPTREGGELFF. In nucleotides, the CDR3 is TGTGCCAGCAGCCCAACCAGGGAAGGCGGGGAGCTGTTTTTT.

This clonotype was seen at least ten times. This may stem from a read error, because a much larger clone lies one nucleotide away. The gene calls are TRBV19 and TRBJ1-5; TRBD1 is a possible D gene (5 bases). Per germline, CDR1 LNHDA and CDR2 SQIVND (reference sequence). Deletions cut 8 bases from V and 11 bases from J, with 16 bases between. The CDR3 runs 12 residues. The CDR3 region has the DNA TGTGCCAGTCACGGGGACCCCCGAGCCCAGCATTTT. It yields the protein CASHGDPRAQHF.

The CDR3 region is CSAAGTSGAVAKNIQYF. For the CDR3, the DNA is TGCAGTGCCGCCGGGACTAGCGGGGCTGTAGCCAAAAACATTCAGTACTTC. This sequence joins TRBV20-1 and TRBJ2-4, with TRBD2 matching 13 bases. Germline V lookup: CDR1 DFQATT, CDR2 SNEGSKA (reference sequence). The CDR3 runs 17 residues. Trimming at V came to 6 bases and at J to 0 bases, leaving 8 bases not matched to a gene.

The CDR3 bases are TGTGCCAGCAGAGCAGGGGCTGATGGCTACACCTTC. Translated: CASRAGADGYTF. The chain has TRBV6-1 and TRBJ1-2, with D possibly matching TRBD1 (6 bases). Germline V gene lookup returns CDR1 MNHNS and CDR2 SASEGT. The V and J ends lost 6 bases and 6 bases respectively, with 11 bases between them. The CDR3 runs 12 residues.

The table lists this clonotype with a count of one. The chain combines TRBV5-1 with TRBJ2-7, with TRBD1 matching 7 bases. The CDR3 has 15 residues. Germline V gene lookup returns CDR1 SGHRS and CDR2 YFSETQ. The J segment lost 0 bases and the V segment lost 1 base, leaving 4 bases of the junction unmatched. This CDR3 reads CASSLNGQDSYEQYF. The CDR3 DNA sequence: TGCGCCAGCAGCTTGAACGGACAGGACTCCTACGAGCAGTACTTC.

This clonotype has a count of ten or more. The chain links TRBV7-9 to TRBJ2-1; tentatively, D is TRBD1 (6 bases). The V gene lost 2 bases and the J gene lost 7 bases, with 9 bases spanning the gap. The CDR3 runs 13 residues. Germline V gives CDR1 SEHNR, CDR2 FQNEAQ (reference sequence). The CDR3 sequence is CASSLTQGNEQFF. The CDR3 DNA follows: TGTGCCAGCAGCTTAACACAGGGAAATGAGCAGTTCTTC.

About this clonotype: No conserved phenylalanine or tryptophan is present at the end of the CDR3, so a read error is the likely explanation. The rearrangement links TRBV2 to TRBJ2-3; TRBD2 matches at 7 bases. V gave up 6 bases and J gave up 2 bases; unmatched junction bases: 5. CDR1 is SNHLY, CDR2 FYNNEI, per germline. CDR3 length: 14 residues. CDR3 loop: CASSPLALTDTQYS. For the CDR3, the DNA is TGTGCCAGCAGCCCACTAGCGCTCACAGATACGCAGTATTCT.